This T cell receptor (beta chain) derives from a study of T cell responses to AZD1222 COVID-19 vaccine. Study-wide background: Doses given second, at about 4 or about 12 weeks, were pooled.

From germline, CDR1 is SGDLS and CDR2 YYNGEE. V lost 2 bases and J lost 5; bases outside the gene matches: 6. This CDR3 has 15 amino acids. In its sample, this clone was seen once. The antigen is undetermined. TCRdb's copy holds only in-frame clones and misses some; the assay was immunoSEQ multiplex PCR. The table records 120,000 to 150,000 clones, roughly 90% of them present only once. Study-level points and caveats: Seropositive at baseline were only a handful of AZD1222 recipients. Nearly half of unique spike-specific TCRs reportedly avoided B.1.351 and B.1.1.7 mutated regions.

The chain has TRBV9 and TRBJ2-2, with 7 nucleotides matching TRBD2. The sample was peripheral blood, taken on day 0 of AZD1222 vaccination. The TCR originated in an adult in good health. CDR3 sequence (DNA): TGTGCCAGCAGCGTTGCGGGAGTCAGGACCGGGGAGCTGTTTTTT. Protein: CASSVAGVRTGELFF.